This TCR beta chain was found in a study of blood T cells in healthy people across ages. The V and J ends lost 1 base and 4 bases respectively, with 15 bases between them. This CDR3 spans 16 amino acids. Germline V gene data show CDR1 as SGHRS and CDR2 as YFSETQ. Each donor's blood draw was roughly 10 milliliters of peripheral blood. PBMCs were isolated at a quantity of at least 6 million per sample. Then a second PCR, running roughly 6 to 12 cycles, was carried out with a sample-barcoded 5' primer and a J-beta primer mix. The yield of each sample was at least 2.5 million CDR3-containing paired-end reads. TCRdb processed the 5' RACE reads anew with MiXCR; each CDR3 protein has one entry. The data contain some 890,000 distinct CDR3 sequences, around 29% of them singletons. The sample also formed part of further work on T cells of mothers and their children.

This TCR was recovered from a woman aged 40-49 years in good health. The specimen was blood. The gene calls are TRBV5-1 and TRBJ2-1; no clear D. The CDR3 DNA is TGCGCCAGCAGCTTGCCCTCGGATGCCTTGTACAATGAGCAGTTCTTC. Translated, it gives CASSLPSDALYNEQFF. Variable domain in full (rest from reference TRBV5-1 and TRBJ2-1): KAGVTQTPRYLIKTRGQQVTLSCSPISGHRSVSWYQQTPGQGLQFLFEYFSETQRNKGNFPGRFSGRQFSNSRSEMNVSTLELGDSALYLCASSLPSDALYNEQFFGPGTRLTVL.